This T cell receptor beta chain was documented in a study of T-cell memory formation after mild COVID-19. Points from the study as a whole: Later expanders leaned CD4+, whereas day 15 to 85 contracting clones were balanced CD4/CD8.

TCRdb re-analysed the 5' RACE reads in MiXCR, keeping a single row per CDR3 protein. The sample yields hundreds of thousands of distinct CDR3 sequences, under 20% seen once. The CDR3 consists of 14 residues. V was trimmed by 0 bases and J by 8 bases, leaving 10 bases between them. In germline, CDR1 is SGHTA, CDR2 FQGTGA. A note on this clonotype: Antigen: not known.

This chain joins TRBV7-3 and TRBJ2-2; D might be TRBD1 or TRBD2, each matching 6 bases. The sample comprised PBMCs or a T cell subset sorted from them (not recorded which). The receptor was derived from an adult woman who had mild COVID-19 (a few samples of this study predate the infection). Cell type and time point are not known. CDR3 bases: TGTGCCAGCAGCTTAACTCCGGGGGCGGGGGAGCTGTTTTTT. Protein: CASSLTPGAGELFF. The full variable domain, rest sourced from reference TRBV7-3 and TRBJ2-2, is GAGVSQTPSNKVTEKGKYVELRCDPISGHTALYWYRQSLGQGPEFLIYFQGTGAADDSGLPNDRFFAVRPEGSVSTLKIQRTERGDSAVYLCASSLTPGAGELFFGEGSRLTVL.